This T cell receptor (beta chain) was identified during a study of blood T cell repertoires in COVID-19 (dated by TCRdb to 2020 to 2022). With respect to the entire study: Collaborator samples came from the United States, Italy and Spain and covered acute and convalescent phases of COVID-19. The repertoires were made available in a free public database intended to serve as a resource for research on the immune response to SARS-CoV-2. The prospective study material was composed of cDNA or gDNA derived from T cells, B-cell-depleted T cells, or PBMCs. The samples were drawn from two sources: the first 160 participants of the ongoing ImmuneRACE study, and 1,200 or so subjects contributed by 6 global collaborators. Where HLA class I and class II types were available, the types were taken from metadata supplied by the sample provider, not from assay-based typing. The dataset comprised deeply sampled blood TCRbeta repertoires from subjects exposed to, actively infected with, or recovered from COVID-19. Sample metadata almost always included a de-identified subject ID, COVID-19 status, age in years and sex. Study-wide findings and limitations: How much clinical and demographic metadata was included differed by source and by participant, and the metadata was provided uncurated.

The collaborating institutions used their own protocols to collect whole blood in K2EDTA tubes. Collaborator samples were shipped for TCRbeta analysis as frozen whole blood, isolated PBMCs, or DNA extracted from either sample type. From the cysteine through the phenylalanine, the CDR3 covers 15 amino acids. Only the CDR3 part of the read is kept: 45 bases, read in frame from the first base. The germline V gene specifies MDHEN as CDR1 and SYDVKM as CDR2. The V end loses 5 bases and the J end loses 1 base, and a stretch of 14 bases separates them. This clone appeared a single time. Its antigen is not yet known. The record has no base qualities; no much larger clone is one base away. TCRbeta CDR3 regions were amplified from genomic DNA by means of the immunoSEQ Assay, a bias-controlled multiplex PCR. The original methods were these. The number of nucleated cells in each sample was estimated by amplification of reference gene primers within the assay. To quantify the absolute abundance of each unique TCRbeta CDR3 rearrangement, sequence reads were collapsed and filtered. For each sample, productive Simpson clonality was calculated as the square root of Simpson's diversity index across productive rearrangements. TCRdb re-hosts the immuneACCESS table, in-frame sequences only. Its copies lack some clones; in the studies checked, an unresolved V gene accounts for under half of them, and the cause for the rest is not known. V, J and clone size are those of that table, while D and trimming were read from the DNA. For this sample the table gives about 54,000 clones, of which 85% were detected only once. The ten largest clones represent roughly 4.5% of the sample.

This chain joins TRBV28 to TRBJ1-1; TRBD1 is a weak D gene call, 6 bases matching. This receptor was identified in a middle-aged man with active COVID-19. What was sequenced was peripheral blood. The nucleotides are TGTGCCAGCAGTCTGACAGGACCTAGGAACACTGAAGCTTTCTTT. This is translated as CASSLTGPRNTEAFF.